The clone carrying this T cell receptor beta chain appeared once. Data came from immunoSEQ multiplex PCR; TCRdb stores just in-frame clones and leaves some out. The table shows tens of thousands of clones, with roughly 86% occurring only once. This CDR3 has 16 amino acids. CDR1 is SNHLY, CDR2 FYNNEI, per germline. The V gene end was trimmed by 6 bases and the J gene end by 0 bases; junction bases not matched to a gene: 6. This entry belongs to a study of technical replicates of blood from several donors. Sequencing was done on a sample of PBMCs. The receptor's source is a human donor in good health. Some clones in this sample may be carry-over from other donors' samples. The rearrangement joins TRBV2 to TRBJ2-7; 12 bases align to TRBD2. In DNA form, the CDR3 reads TGTGCCAGCAGAACCACTAGCGGGGGGAGCTCCTACGAGCAGTACTTC. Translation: CASRTTSGGSSYEQYF.